Listed below are T cell receptor beta chains from one sample, sequenced in a study of blood T cell repertoires in COVID-19. Method: immunoSEQ multiplex PCR; TCRdb's copy keeps in-frame clones and lacks some. The repertoire holds around 30,000 clones, with roughly 90% as singletons. The sample taken for sequencing was peripheral blood. These receptors all come from a human donor with active COVID-19. The donor label of this sample is uncertain. Each CDR3 is given with its conserved first and last residue. D genes are given only for firm matches. Expanded clones are given a class, and other clones once, few, many or no size at all.

j_call,v_call,clone_size,d_call,cdr3_nt,cdr3_aa
TRBJ1-2,TRBV2,.,.,TGTGCCAGCAGACAGGAGTCTAACTATGGCTACACCTTC,CASRQESNYGYTF
TRBJ2-5,TRBV29-1,.,TRBD2,TGCAGCGTTGAAGCTAGCGGGGGGGAGACCCAGTACTTC,CSVEASGGETQYF
TRBJ2-2,TRBV12-5,.,TRBD2,TGTGCTAGTGCCCGGGGGGACACCGGGGAGCTGTTTTTT,CASARGDTGELFF
TRBJ1-2,TRBV3-1/TRBV3-2,.,.,TGTGCCAGCAGCCCCAGGGGAATGAACTATGGCTACACCTTC,CASSPRGMNYGYTF
TRBJ1-1,TRBV29-1,.,.,TGCAGCGTCTGGACAGTGAACACTGAAGCTTTCTTT,CSVWTVNTEAFF
TRBJ2-1,TRBV27,.,TRBD2,TGTGCCAGCAGTTTCGTAATTAGCGGGGGGGCCGCTGAGCAGTTCTTC,CASSFVISGGAAEQFF
TRBJ2-1,TRBV11-2,.,.,TGTGCCAGCAGGCCCGTGGAGGGCAGCTCCTACAATGAGCAGTTCTTC,CASRPVEGSSYNEQFF
TRBJ1-4,TRBV19,.,TRBD1,TGTGCCAGTAGACCGACAGGGGGCGCGACTAATGAAAAACTGTTTTTT,CASRPTGGATNEKLFF
TRBJ2-5,TRBV5-5,.,TRBD2,TGTGCCAGCAGCCTGGGACTAGCGGGGGTACGAGAGACCCAGTACTTC,CASSLGLAGVRETQYF
TRBJ1-2,TRBV2,.,.,TGTGCCAGCAAGATCAGAATCAACTATGGCTACACCTTC,CASKIRINYGYTF
TRBJ1-6,TRBV7-2,.,.,TGTGCCAGCAGCTTCCTCGGCAGGGGAGACTCACCCCTCCACTTT,CASSFLGRGDSPLHF
TRBJ1-4,TRBV7-8,.,.,TGTGCCAGCAGCCCGGGAAGGCAAACGTACTTGGTCGGGGATGAAAAACTGTTTTTT,CASSPGRQTYLVGDEKLFF
TRBJ2-7,TRBV19,.,TRBD2,TGTGCCAGTAGTATAAACCCACTAGCGGGGGTCCAGTACTTC,CASSINPLAGVQYF
TRBJ1-2,TRBV6-6,.,TRBD1,TGTGCCAGCAGTTTAAAGGGGGCGGTCTATGGCTACACCTTC,CASSLKGAVYGYTF
TRBJ1-1,TRBV7-9,.,.,TGTGCCAGCAGCTTTGAAGGGAGAGAAGCTTTCTTT,CASSFEGREAFF
TRBJ2-3,TRBV6-2/TRBV6-3,.,TRBD2,TGTGCCAGCAGCCCGGGGGGTAGCACAGATACGCAGTATTTT,CASSPGGSTDTQYF
TRBJ2-7,TRBV18,.,TRBD1,TGTGCCAGCTCACCCGGGACAGGGGGCCACGAGCAGTACTTC,CASSPGTGGHEQYF
TRBJ1-2,TRBV5-4,.,.,TGTGCCAGCAGCTTGGAGCGGGAAGCTAACTATGGCTACACCTTC,CASSLEREANYGYTF
TRBJ1-2,TRBV24-1,.,TRBD1,TGTGCCACCAGTGATTCGGGGACAGGGTATTTCTATGGCTACACCTTC,CATSDSGTGYFYGYTF
TRBJ1-2,TRBV4-3,.,.,TGCGCCAGCAGCCAAGAAATCGGTACAGCTTACTATGGCTACACCTTC,CASSQEIGTAYYGYTF
TRBJ2-1,TRBV7-8,.,.,TGTGCCAGCAGCTTATATGGAGGGGTCAACAATGAGCAGTTCTTC,CASSLYGGVNNEQFF
TRBJ1-2,TRBV13,.,TRBD1,TGTGCCAGCAGCCAAAGGGACAGGGATGGCTATGGCTACACCTTC,CASSQRDRDGYGYTF
TRBJ2-1,TRBV7-2,.,TRBD2,TGTGCCAGCAGCTCCGGACTAGCGGGGATAAATGAGCAGTTCTTC,CASSSGLAGINEQFF
TRBJ1-4,TRBV2,.,TRBD1,TGTGCCAGCACCAATGCCGGGACAGTTCGTTCTAATGAAAAACTGTTTTTT,CASTNAGTVRSNEKLFF
TRBJ2-1,TRBV3-1/TRBV3-2,.,TRBD2,TGTGCCAGCAGCCAAGAAGGTCCCATTAGCGGGGGGGCCCGGAATGAGCAGTTCTTC,CASSQEGPISGGARNEQFF
TRBJ1-2,TRBV11-2,few,.,TGTGCCAGCAGTTCACTTAGGGGCCCCGACTATGGCTACACCTTC,CASSSLRGPDYGYTF
TRBJ2-3,TRBV3-1/TRBV3-2,.,TRBD2,TGTGCCAGCAGTCAAACCGGGACTATTACAGATACGCAGTATTTT,CASSQTGTITDTQYF
TRBJ2-7,TRBV4-2,.,TRBD1,TGTGCCAGCAGCCAAGGAACAGGGGAAGTTTACGAGCAGTACTTC,CASSQGTGEVYEQYF
TRBJ1-5,TRBV6-1,.,TRBD1,TGTGCCAGCAGTGGAGGGAACAGGGGCGCTAGCAATCAGCCCCAGCATTTT,CASSGGNRGASNQPQHF
TRBJ2-6,TRBV15,.,.,TGTGCCACCAGCAGAGACGAGGATACTGGGGCCAACGTCCTGACTTTC,CATSRDEDTGANVLTF
TRBJ2-1,TRBV2,.,.,TGTGCCAGCAGTCAACTCATGCAGTTCTTC,CASSQLMQFF
TRBJ2-7,TRBV5-6,.,TRBD1,TGTGCCAGCTGGGACAGGGGCTCCTACGAGCAGTACTTC,CASWDRGSYEQYF
TRBJ2-5,TRBV2,.,TRBD2,TGTGCCAGCAGTGAAGCGAGGAGCGGGGGTGGACTTCAGTACTTC,CASSEARSGGGLQYF
TRBJ1-3,TRBV29-1,.,TRBD1,TGCAGCGTTGTGGGGACAGGCTTCTCTGGAAACACCATATATTTT,CSVVGTGFSGNTIYF
TRBJ1-2,TRBV7-6,.,.,TGTGCCAGCAGCGCAGACAGATCCTATGGCTACACCTTC,CASSADRSYGYTF
TRBJ2-7,TRBV2,.,.,TGTGCCAGCAACTTCGCCTACGAGCAGTACTTC,CASNFAYEQYF
TRBJ2-7,TRBV20-1,.,.,TGCAGTGCTAGTTCGACAGCCTCCTACGAGCAGTACTTC,CSASSTASYEQYF
TRBJ1-5,TRBV6-2/TRBV6-3,once,TRBD1,TGTGCCAGCAGTTACCCCCTCGGGACAGGGGGGAATCAGCCCCAGCATTTT,CASSYPLGTGGNQPQHF
TRBJ1-2,TRBV20-1,.,.,TGCAGTGCTAGTGGCCGGGTCGGGACACAAGTTTATGGCTACACCTTC,CSASGRVGTQVYGYTF
TRBJ1-2,TRBV5-4,.,.,TGTGCCAGCAGCCCTAATCGCAGGGGTGATGGCTACACCTTC,CASSPNRRGDGYTF
TRBJ2-7,TRBV29-1,.,.,TGCAGCGTACAATTACGGGGGTATTCCGCCTACGAGCAGTACTTC,CSVQLRGYSAYEQYF
TRBJ2-5,TRBV18,.,TRBD1,TGTGCCAGCTCACTGGGACAGAAAGAGACCCAGTACTTC,CASSLGQKETQYF
TRBJ1-2,TRBV12-3/TRBV12-4,.,.,TGTGCCAGCAGTTTTAATTGGCATGGCTACACCTTC,CASSFNWHGYTF
TRBJ1-1,TRBV6-5,.,.,TGTGCCAGCAGTTTTTCGAGGAACACTGAAGCTTTCTTT,CASSFSRNTEAFF
TRBJ1-3,TRBV28,.,.,TGTGCCAGCAGTCGGCGCAGGGTTTCCTCTGGAAACACCATATATTTT,CASSRRRVSSGNTIYF
TRBJ2-7,TRBV6-5,.,.,TGTGCCAGCAGTTACGGCGGAGAGCAGTACTTC,CASSYGGEQYF
TRBJ2-1,TRBV5-5,.,TRBD2,TGTGCCAGCAGCAAGAGCGGGGGGGCCTACAATGAGCAGTTCTTC,CASSKSGGAYNEQFF
TRBJ2-2,TRBV3-1/TRBV3-2,.,TRBD2,TGTGCCAGCAGCCAACGCCGCGGGGGCGCGGGAGGAACCGGGGAGCTGTTTTTT,CASSQRRGGAGGTGELFF
TRBJ1-2,TRBV6-4,.,.,TGTGCCAGCAGTGTAGGTACCAGGGGCTATGGCTACACCTTC,CASSVGTRGYGYTF